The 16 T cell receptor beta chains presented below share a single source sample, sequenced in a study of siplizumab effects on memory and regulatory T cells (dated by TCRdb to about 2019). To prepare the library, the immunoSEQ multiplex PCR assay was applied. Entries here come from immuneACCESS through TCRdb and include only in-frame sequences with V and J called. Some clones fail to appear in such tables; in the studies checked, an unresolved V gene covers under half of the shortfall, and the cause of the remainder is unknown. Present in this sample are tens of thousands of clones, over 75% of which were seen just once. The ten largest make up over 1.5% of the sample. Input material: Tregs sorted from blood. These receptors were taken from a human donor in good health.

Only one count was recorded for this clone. The CDR3 sequence: CASRGQKNIQYF. As DNA, the CDR3 is TGTGCCAGCAGGGGACAGAAAAACATTCAGTACTTC. The V gene is TRBV2, the J gene TRBJ2-4; 7 bases line up with TRBD1. Germline V gene lookup returns CDR1 SNHLY and CDR2 FYNNEI. V lost 6 bases and J lost 4; bases outside the gene matches: 0. CDR3 length: 12 amino acids.

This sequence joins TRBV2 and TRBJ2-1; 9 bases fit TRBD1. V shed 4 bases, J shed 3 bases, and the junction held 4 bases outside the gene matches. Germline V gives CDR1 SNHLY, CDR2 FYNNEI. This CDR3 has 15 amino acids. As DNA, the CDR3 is TGTGCCAGCAGTGTACAGGGGGCTGACTACAATGAGCAGTTCTTC. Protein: CASSVQGADYNEQFF.

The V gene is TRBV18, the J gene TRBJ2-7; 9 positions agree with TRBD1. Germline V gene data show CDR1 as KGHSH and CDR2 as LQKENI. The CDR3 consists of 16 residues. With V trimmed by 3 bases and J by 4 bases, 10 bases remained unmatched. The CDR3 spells CASSPYPGQGLYEQYF. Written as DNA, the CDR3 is TGTGCCAGCTCACCGTATCCGGGACAGGGTCTATACGAGCAGTACTTC. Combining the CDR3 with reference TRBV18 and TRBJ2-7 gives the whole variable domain NAGVMQNPRHLVRRRGQEARLRCSPMKGHSHVYWYRQLPEEGLKFMVYLQKENIIDESGMPKERFSAEFPKEGPSILRIQQVVRGDSAAYFCASSPYPGQGLYEQYFGPGTRLTVT.

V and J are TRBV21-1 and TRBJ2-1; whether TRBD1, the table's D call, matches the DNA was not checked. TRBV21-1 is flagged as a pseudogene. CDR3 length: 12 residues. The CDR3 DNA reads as TGTGCCAGTGTGGCAGGGTACAATGAGCAGTTCTTC. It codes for CASVAGYNEQFF.

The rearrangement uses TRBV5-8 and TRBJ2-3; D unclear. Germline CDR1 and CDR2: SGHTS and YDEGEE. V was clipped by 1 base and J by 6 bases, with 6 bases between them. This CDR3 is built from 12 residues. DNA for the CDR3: TGTGCCAGCAGCTTGTTGTGGGATACGCAGTATTTT. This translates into CASSLLWDTQYF.

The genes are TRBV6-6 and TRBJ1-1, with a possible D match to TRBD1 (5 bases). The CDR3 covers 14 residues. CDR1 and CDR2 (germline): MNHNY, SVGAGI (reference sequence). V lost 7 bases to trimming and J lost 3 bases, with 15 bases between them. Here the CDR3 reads CASKKEGWYTEAFF. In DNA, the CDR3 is TGTGCCAGCAAAAAGGAGGGGTGGTACACTGAAGCTTTCTTT.

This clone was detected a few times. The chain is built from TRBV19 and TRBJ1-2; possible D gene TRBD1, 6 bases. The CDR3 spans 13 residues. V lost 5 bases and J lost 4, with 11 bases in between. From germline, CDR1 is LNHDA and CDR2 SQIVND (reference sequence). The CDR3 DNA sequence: TGTGCCAGTAGTCCCCAGACAGGCTATGGCTACACCTTC. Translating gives CASSPQTGYGYTF.

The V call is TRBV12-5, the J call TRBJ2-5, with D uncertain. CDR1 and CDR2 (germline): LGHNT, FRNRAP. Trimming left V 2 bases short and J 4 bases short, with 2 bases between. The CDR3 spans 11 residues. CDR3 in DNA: TGTGCTAGTGGTTTGACAGAGACCCAGTACTTC. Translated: CASGLTETQYF.

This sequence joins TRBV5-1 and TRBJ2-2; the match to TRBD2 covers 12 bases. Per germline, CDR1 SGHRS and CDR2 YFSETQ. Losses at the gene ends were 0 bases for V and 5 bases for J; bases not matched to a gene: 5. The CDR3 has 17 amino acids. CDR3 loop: CASSLGLAGVNTGELFF. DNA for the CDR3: TGCGCCAGCAGCTTGGGACTAGCGGGAGTTAATACCGGGGAGCTGTTTTTT.

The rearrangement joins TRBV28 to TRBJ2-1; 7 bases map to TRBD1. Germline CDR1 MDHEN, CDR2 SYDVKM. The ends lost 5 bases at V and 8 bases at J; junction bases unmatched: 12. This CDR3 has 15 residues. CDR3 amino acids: CASSLPGQSKDEQFF. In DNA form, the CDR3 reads TGTGCCAGCAGTCTTCCGGGACAGTCTAAGGATGAGCAGTTCTTC.

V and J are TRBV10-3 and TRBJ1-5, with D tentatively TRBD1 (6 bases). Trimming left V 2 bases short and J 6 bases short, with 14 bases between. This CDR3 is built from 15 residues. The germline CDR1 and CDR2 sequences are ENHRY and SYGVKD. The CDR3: CAISENGGAAQPQHF. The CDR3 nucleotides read TGTGCCATCAGTGAGAATGGGGGGGCGGCTCAGCCCCAGCATTTT.

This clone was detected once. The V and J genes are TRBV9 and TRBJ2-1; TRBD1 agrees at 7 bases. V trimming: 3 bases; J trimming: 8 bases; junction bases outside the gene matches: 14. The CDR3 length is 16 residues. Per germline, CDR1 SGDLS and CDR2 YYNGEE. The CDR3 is CASSAGSRTGYYEQFF. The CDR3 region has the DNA TGTGCCAGCAGCGCCGGGTCCCGGACAGGCTATTATGAGCAGTTCTTC. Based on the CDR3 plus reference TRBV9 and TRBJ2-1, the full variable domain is DSGVTQTPKHLITATGQRVTLRCSPRSGDLSVYWYQQSLDQGLQFLIQYYNGEERAKGNILERFSAQQFPDLHSELNLSSLELGDSALYFCASSAGSRTGYYEQFFGPGTRLTVL.

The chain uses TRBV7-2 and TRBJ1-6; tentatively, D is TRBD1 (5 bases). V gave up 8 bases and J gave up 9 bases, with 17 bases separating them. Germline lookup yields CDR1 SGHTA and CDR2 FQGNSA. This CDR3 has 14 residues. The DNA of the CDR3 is TGTGCCAGCCGCCTGGACACGAGGATTTCACCCCTCCACTTT. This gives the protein CASRLDTRISPLHF.

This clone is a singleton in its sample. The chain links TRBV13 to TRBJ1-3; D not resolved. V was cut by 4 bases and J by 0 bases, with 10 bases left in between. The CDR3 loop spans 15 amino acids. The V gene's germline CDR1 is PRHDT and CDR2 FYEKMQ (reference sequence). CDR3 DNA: TGTGCCAGCAGCTACCAGAGGCTCTCTGGAAACACCATATATTTT. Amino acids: CASSYQRLSGNTIYF.

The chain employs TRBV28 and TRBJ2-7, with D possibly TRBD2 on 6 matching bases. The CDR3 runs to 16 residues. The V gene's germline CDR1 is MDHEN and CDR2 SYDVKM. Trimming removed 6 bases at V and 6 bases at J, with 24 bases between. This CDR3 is CASRPGHGGSALEQYF. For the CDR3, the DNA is TGTGCCAGCAGACCTGGACATGGGGGGTCTGCGCTCGAGCAGTACTTC.

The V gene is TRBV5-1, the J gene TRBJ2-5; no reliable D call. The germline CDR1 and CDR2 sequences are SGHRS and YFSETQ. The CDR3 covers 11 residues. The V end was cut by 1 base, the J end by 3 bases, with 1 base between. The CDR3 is CASSLKETQYF. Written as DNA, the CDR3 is TGCGCCAGCAGCTTGAAAGAGACCCAGTACTTC.